Only a few counts were recorded for the clone carrying this T cell receptor (beta chain). Per germline, CDR1 KGHSH and CDR2 LQKENI. The CDR3 consists of 12 residues. V trimming: 6 bases; J trimming: 11 bases; junction bases outside the gene matches: 5. The source of the sample is a study of blood T cells in healthy people across ages. Then a second PCR, running roughly 7 to 11 cycles, was carried out with a sample-barcoded 5' primer and a J-beta primer mix. TCRdb recomputed calls from the 5' RACE reads with MiXCR, one row per CDR3 protein. The table records 1.5 million to 2 million distinct CDR3 sequences, roughly 28% of them present only once.

The gene calls are TRBV18 and TRBJ2-1; 9 positions match TRBD1. The sample was blood. The clonotype originates from a young woman in good health. CDR3 amino acids: CASSDTGGQQFF. The DNA of the CDR3 is TGTGCCAGCTCCGACACAGGGGGCCAGCAGTTCTTC.